The clone carrying this T cell receptor beta chain occurred once. TCRdb's copy holds only in-frame clones and misses some; the assay was immunoSEQ multiplex PCR. The sample shows roughly 150,000 clones, about 91% of them seen only once. This CDR3 comprises 12 residues. With 3 bases removed from V and 4 bases from J, the gap between germline ends came to 4 bases. These data originate in a study of T cell responses to AZD1222 COVID-19 vaccine. The receptor was derived from an adult in good health. The sequences come from peripheral blood, collected on day 0 of AZD1222 vaccination. The gene calls are TRBV12-3 or TRBV12-4 and TRBJ1-3, with D uncertain. In DNA, the CDR3 is TGTGCCAGCAGTTTGGGAGGAAACACCATATATTTT. Translating gives CASSLGGNTIYF.